This is a list of T cell receptor beta chains from one sample in a study of blood T cell repertoires in COVID-19. This table comes from immunoSEQ multiplex PCR, and its TCRdb copy is limited to in-frame clones, with some not included. The sample has fewer than 250,000 clones, approximately 80% seen once. The sample was PBMCs or T cells enriched from blood (not recorded which). The origin of the receptors is a woman in her fifties or sixties with acute COVID-19. The CDR3 runs from the conserved cysteine through the conserved F or W. A D gene is named only where the DNA matches it firmly. Clone size is not always given. Where it is, it says once, few, many or a class for expanded clones.

j_call v_call d_call clone_size cdr3_aa cdr3_nt
TRBJ2-7 TRBV19 TRBD2 . CASSSRGGSYEQYF TGTGCCAGTAGTTCCCGGGGAGGGTCCTACGAGCAGTACTTC
TRBJ1-6 TRBV2 . . CASSRTNSPLHF TGTGCCAGCAGCAGAACGAATTCACCCCTCCACTTT
TRBJ1-5 TRBV3-1/TRBV3-2 . few CASRRGDGGPQHF TGTGCCAGCCGCCGCGGGGACGGCGGTCCCCAGCATTTT
TRBJ2-3 TRBV7-9 . . CASSSGWSESTDTQYF TGTGCCAGCAGCTCGGGGTGGTCCGAGAGCACAGATACGCAGTATTTT
TRBJ2-5 TRBV5-1 TRBD2 . CASSALSGLADQETQYF TGCGCCAGCAGCGCCCTTTCGGGACTAGCGGATCAAGAGACCCAGTACTTC
TRBJ2-1 TRBV7-7 . once CATSWGDEQFF TGTGCTACCTCTTGGGGCGATGAGCAGTTCTTC
TRBJ1-6 TRBV28 . few CASSLRQNYLSSYNSPLHF TGTGCCAGCAGTTTAAGACAGAATTACTTAAGCTCCTATAATTCACCCCTCCACTTT
TRBJ1-4 TRBV28 . . CATGLGEKLFF TGTGCCACGGGGTTGGGGGAAAAACTGTTTTTT
TRBJ2-3 TRBV2 TRBD2 . CASSEGLGLAGLGTDTQYF TGTGCCAGCAGTGAAGGCTTGGGACTAGCGGGATTGGGCACAGATACGCAGTATTTT
TRBJ1-2 TRBV18 . . CASSTLETGYGYTF TGTGCCAGCTCAACCCTAGAGACAGGCTATGGCTACACCTTC
TRBJ2-3 TRBV19 . few CASSKGVDSDTQYF TGTGCCAGTAGTAAGGGGGTAGACTCAGATACGCAGTATTTT
TRBJ1-1 TRBV6-5 . . CATASTAGGSEAFF TGTGCCACCGCCTCGACCGCCGGGGGAAGTGAAGCTTTCTTT
TRBJ2-3 TRBV12-3/TRBV12-4 TRBD1 . CATGTAVDTQYF TGTGCCACCGGGACAGCTGTCGATACGCAGTATTTT
TRBJ2-3 TRBV28 TRBD1 . CASSPEGTGRPNTQYF TGTGCCAGCAGTCCCGAGGGGACAGGGAGACCTAATACGCAGTATTTT
TRBJ2-1 TRBV5-6 . . CASSFLGGGYNEQFF TGTGCCAGCAGCTTTCTCGGGGGAGGCTACAATGAGCAGTTCTTC
TRBJ1-3 TRBV28 TRBD1 . CASSLTGIYSGNTIYF TGTGCCAGCAGTTTGACAGGGATCTACTCTGGAAACACCATATATTTT
TRBJ2-1 TRBV7-9 . . CASSSRMDTYNEQFF TGTGCCAGCAGCTCCCGGATGGACACCTACAATGAGCAGTTCTTC
TRBJ2-7 TRBV3-1/TRBV3-2 TRBD2 few CASSRAGGPSEQYF TGTGCCAGCAGCCGAGCGGGAGGGCCCTCCGAGCAGTACTTC
TRBJ1-2 TRBV11-2 . . CASSLEGVYGYTF TGTGCCAGCAGCTTAGAGGGAGTCTATGGCTACACCTTC
TRBJ2-5 TRBV6-6 TRBD2 . CASASGVPETQYF TGTGCCAGCGCTAGCGGGGTTCCAGAGACCCAGTACTTC